These 18 T cell receptor beta chains were all obtained from the same sample, sequenced in a study of cytomegalovirus exposure and HLA in healthy donors. Researchers ran the PCR with 60 Vbeta and 13 Jbeta primers. Data came from immunoSEQ multiplex PCR; TCRdb stores just in-frame clones and leaves some out. This sample carries fewer than 70,000 clones, with approximately 5% going to the ten biggest clones. Sequencing was carried out using PBMCs. These receptors all stem from a man aged 30 to 45 in good health and CMV-seropositive.

The chain recombines TRBV5-1 with TRBJ2-7; 7 bases fit TRBD1. Germline CDR1 is SGHRS and CDR2 is YFSETQ. Trimming cost V 4 bases and J 6 bases; bases outside gene matches: 13. The CDR3 has 15 amino acids. The CDR3: CASSLPPGQEREQYF. Written as DNA, the CDR3 is TGCGCCAGCAGCCTCCCCCCCGGACAGGAACGCGAGCAGTACTTC.

This chain connects TRBV6-1 to TRBJ1-1, with 10 nucleotides matching TRBD1. The CDR3 loop spans 13 amino acids. Germline trimming cut 8 bases from V and 11 bases from J; bases unmatched to any gene: 11. Germline V lookup: CDR1 MNHNS, CDR2 SASEGT. Here the CDR3 DNA reads TGTGCCAGCTTTCTCCGGGACAGGGGAGTGGCTTTCTTT. Residues: CASFLRDRGVAFF.

The V call is TRBV5-1, the J call TRBJ2-2, with a weak D call TRBD1 (6 bases). The ends were cut back, 2 bases at V and 6 bases at J, with 8 bases in the middle. This CDR3 contains 13 residues. CDR1 SGHRS and CDR2 YFSETQ come from the germline V gene. DNA for the CDR3: TGCGCCAGCAGCTTCAGGGGTCCCGGGGAGCTGTTTTTT. Protein: CASSFRGPGELFF.

The CDR3 DNA reads as TGTGCCAGCAGCCGGACAGGGCTTGAAGCTTTCTTT. Translated, it gives CASSRTGLEAFF. This chain connects TRBV6-5 to TRBJ1-1, with 8 bases that match TRBD1. The CDR3 consists of 12 residues. Per germline, CDR1 MNHEY and CDR2 SVGAGI. V shed 6 bases, J shed 7 bases, and the junction held 4 bases outside the gene matches.

This sequence joins TRBV4-1 and TRBJ2-2; 7 bases line up with TRBD2. The V and J ends lost 5 bases and 2 bases, in that order; junction bases with no gene match: 5. Germline V gene sequence: CDR1 MGHRA, CDR2 YSYEKL. The CDR3 extends over 15 amino acids. Here the CDR3 DNA reads TGCGCCAGCAGCACCCGGGACTACAACACCGGGGAGCTGTTTTTT. Protein product: CASSTRDYNTGELFF.

With respect to this clone: One end of the junction does not line up with germline, which may come from a read error. The V gene is TRBV4-2, the J gene TRBJ2-1; 8 positions agree with TRBD2. This CDR3 is 17 amino acids long. The germline CDR1 and CDR2 sequences are LGHNA and YNFKEQ. Written as DNA, the CDR3 is TGTGCCAGCAGCCGAGAATCGGGAGGGATCTCCGACAATGAGCAGTTCTTC. It codes for CASSRESGGISDNEQFF.

V usage is TRBV5-1 and J usage is TRBJ2-7, with D possibly being TRBD1 (5 bases). Trimming shortened V by 0 bases and J by 3 bases, and 10 bases separated the two germline ends. This CDR3 has 14 residues. Germline CDR1 and CDR2: SGHRS and YFSETQ. CDR3 protein: CASSLVGRDYEQYF. The DNA of the CDR3 is TGCGCCAGCAGCTTGGTCGGCAGGGACTACGAGCAGTACTTC.

The chain recombines TRBV4-1 with TRBJ2-4; D is uncertain. Deletions cut 4 bases from V and 0 bases from J, with 10 bases between. This CDR3 region has 15 residues. Germline loops: CDR1 MGHRA, CDR2 YSYEKL. The CDR3 is CASSPLYLAKNIQYF. Written as DNA, the CDR3 is TGCGCCAGCAGCCCACTATATCTAGCCAAAAACATTCAGTACTTC.

Concerning this clone: The junction and the germline gene differ at one end; a read error may be behind it. The chain joins TRBV5-6 to TRBJ2-1; D uncertain. Germline-derived CDR1 and CDR2 are SGHDT and YYEEEE. CDR3 size: 16 residues. CDR3 nucleotide sequence: TGTGCCAGCAGCTTGCCCCACTGGAGCTCCGACAATGAGCAGTTCTTC. This encodes CASSLPHWSSDNEQFF.

As DNA, the CDR3 is TGTGCCAGCAGCACTCAGGACAGGGCAGAGACCCAGTACTTC. It codes for CASSTQDRAETQYF. This chain uses TRBV6-5 with TRBJ2-5, with 8 bases identical to TRBD1. There are 14 residues in the CDR3. V lost 6 bases, J lost 4 bases, and 7 bases stayed unmatched. Germline V gene lookup returns CDR1 MNHEY and CDR2 SVGAGI.

The rearrangement joins TRBV18 to TRBJ2-7; tentatively, D is TRBD1 (6 bases). Trimming shortened V by 0 bases and J by 2 bases, and 11 bases separated the two germline ends. CDR3 length equals 15 residues. CDR1 and CDR2 (germline): KGHSH, LQKENI. This chain's CDR3 is CASSPPKGDPYEQYF. The CDR3 nucleotides are TGTGCCAGCTCACCACCAAAGGGGGACCCCTACGAGCAGTACTTC.

CDR3 sequence: CASSLALGQDGYTF. CDR3 bases: TGCGCCAGCAGCTTGGCCTTGGGACAGGATGGCTACACCTTC. This chain links TRBV5-1 with TRBJ1-2; TRBD1 matches 8 bases. Germline loops: CDR1 SGHRS, CDR2 YFSETQ. The V gene end was trimmed by 0 bases and the J gene end by 6 bases; junction bases not matched to a gene: 4. The CDR3 is made up of 14 amino acids.

The gene calls are TRBV10-3 and TRBJ1-2; TRBD1 matches 7 bases. Trimming at V came to 6 bases and at J to 4 bases, leaving 5 bases not matched to a gene. This CDR3 region has 13 residues. Per germline, CDR1 ENHRY and CDR2 SYGVKD. CDR3 DNA sequence: TGTGCCATCAGCCCGGACAGGCTCTATGGCTACACCTTC. This codes for CAISPDRLYGYTF.

The V and J genes are TRBV2 and TRBJ2-7; TRBD1 agrees at 9 bases. In germline, CDR1 is SNHLY, CDR2 FYNNEI. The CDR3 sequence is 14 residues long. V shed 5 bases and J 3 bases; nucleotides not matched to a gene: 5. CDR3 coding DNA: TGTGCCAGCAGTCCGGGACAGGGTATCTACGAGCAGTACTTC. It translates to CASSPGQGIYEQYF.

The J gene is TRBJ1-5, the V gene TRBV6-6, with 7 bases aligning to TRBD1. The V and J ends lost 4 bases and 3 bases, in that order; junction bases with no gene match: 6. The CDR3 has 15 amino acids. Germline loops: CDR1 MNHNY, CDR2 SVGAGI (reference sequence). CDR3 region: CASSSSGTDNQPQHF. In DNA, the CDR3 is TGTGCCAGCAGTTCCTCCGGGACAGACAATCAGCCCCAGCATTTT.

V gene TRBV9 combines with J gene TRBJ2-7, with TRBD2 matching over 9 bases. The germline V gene encodes CDR1 SGDLS and CDR2 YYNGEE. With V trimmed by 3 bases and J by 8 bases, 12 bases remained unmatched. This CDR3 is 15 amino acids long. The CDR3 region is CASSAETSGWAKQYF. The CDR3 DNA is TGTGCCAGCAGCGCCGAGACTAGCGGCTGGGCGAAGCAGTACTTC.

This chain links TRBV4-1 with TRBJ2-7, with TRBD1 matching 10 bases. The V gene end was trimmed by 3 bases and the J gene end by 6 bases; junction bases not matched to a gene: 14. The germline gives CDR1 MGHRA, CDR2 YSYEKL. The length of the CDR3 is 17 residues. CDR3 region: CASSQPYLDRGPLEQYF. The CDR3 bases are TGCGCCAGCAGCCAGCCATACCTCGACAGGGGGCCCCTCGAGCAGTACTTC.

The genes are TRBV9 and TRBJ2-3; D is perhaps TRBD2 (5 bases). Trimming took off 3 bases at V and 0 bases at J, with 11 bases between the two ends. The CDR3 is 15 residues long. Germline V gene sequence: CDR1 SGDLS, CDR2 YYNGEE. In DNA, the CDR3 is TGTGCCAGCAGCGCAGCGGAAACTAGCACAGATACGCAGTATTTT. Amino acids: CASSAAETSTDTQYF.